This T cell receptor beta chain emerged from a study of cytomegalovirus exposure and HLA in healthy donors. To note about this clone: No antigen is known for it.

Notes on the study in general: Among donors in an Asian-associated ancestry cluster, a later analysis reportedly found fewer N-insertions than the approximately 670-donor mean. Among CMV-associated TCR beta chains, most appeared HLA-restricted in a later analysis. Researchers reported in a later analysis that a missense DCLRE1C variant was tied to TCR beta V- and J-gene trimming.

Regarding donors, all were healthy bone marrow donors. The PCR was carried out with 60 Vbeta primers and 13 Jbeta primers. Sequencing used immunoSEQ multiplex PCR; TCRdb keeps in-frame clones, though not all of them. In all, the sample yields around 140,000 clones. This CDR3 has 12 residues. V was cut by 10 bases and J by 4 bases, with 14 bases left in between. CDR1 and CDR2 (germline): MDHEN, SYDVKM. The rearrangement joins TRBV28 to TRBJ2-7; no reliable D call. The sequence was obtained from a woman aged 40 to 55 in good health and CMV-seronegative. Sequences were obtained from PBMCs. CDR3 bases: TGTGCCAACTACCGCGATTTATACGAGCAGTACGTC. It codes for CANYRDLYEQYV.